The 10 T cell receptor beta chains reported below all come from one sample, sequenced in a study of CD8+ T cells in alopecia areata. Sequencing relied on a cDNA template that was reverse transcribed from extracted RNA. Some clones are missing from TCRdb's copy, which holds only in-frame ones; the method was immunoSEQ multiplex PCR. The sample has more than 150,000 clones; about 60% are singletons. The starting material was CD4+ T cells sorted from blood, obtained at week 0. The receptors stem from a human donor with alopecia areata.

The sample holds a few counts of this clone. The rearrangement links TRBV9 to TRBJ1-6; no clear D gene. The CDR3 totals 14 residues. The V gene lost 0 bases and the J gene lost 8 bases, with 9 bases spanning the gap. The germline V gene has CDR1 SGDLS and CDR2 YYNGEE. The CDR3 region has the DNA TGTGCCAGCAGCGTAGCACTCATGGATTCACCCCTCCACTTT. Translated, it gives CASSVALMDSPLHF.

The gene calls are TRBV4-1 and TRBJ2-7; D is unclear. The V gene's germline CDR1 is MGHRA and CDR2 YSYEKL. The length of the CDR3 is 18 residues. With 4 bases removed from V and 0 bases from J, the gap between germline ends came to 22 bases. CDR3 in amino acids: CASSPRHLARAASYEQYF. CDR3 in DNA: TGCGCCAGCAGCCCTAGACACCTTGCTCGGGCAGCCTCCTACGAGCAGTACTTC.

This chain connects TRBV6-5 to TRBJ2-5, with D perhaps matching TRBD2 (5 bases). The CDR3 has 13 amino acids. In germline, CDR1 is MNHEY, CDR2 SVGAGI. Trimming pared 6 bases from V and 4 bases from J, leaving 12 bases between. CDR3 in DNA: TGTGCCAGCAGAGACGACGGGGTAGAGACCCAGTACTTC. This encodes CASRDDGVETQYF.

This clone was observed a few times. The rearrangement joins TRBV5-1 to TRBJ1-2; 7 bases agree with TRBD1. Germline trimming cut 2 bases from V and 8 bases from J; bases unmatched to any gene: 12. Germline assignment: CDR1 SGHRS and CDR2 YFSETQ. The CDR3 sequence is 15 residues long. DNA for the CDR3: TGCGCCAGCAGCTTCGGACAGGCCGGATTGAAGGGCTACACCTTC. Translation gives CASSFGQAGLKGYTF.

The chain carries TRBV6-1 and TRBJ2-7; D gene uncertain. The CDR3 is 14 residues long. Trimming shortened V by 2 bases and J by 5 bases, and 13 bases separated the two germline ends. Per germline, CDR1 MNHNS and CDR2 SASEGT. The CDR3 protein is CASSETPSTHEQYF. DNA of the CDR3: TGTGCCAGCAGTGAAACCCCCAGCACCCACGAGCAGTACTTC.

This chain connects TRBV29-1 to TRBJ2-5, with D possibly called TRBD1 or TRBD2 (5 bases each). The V end was cut by 3 bases, the J end by 5 bases, with 13 bases between. The CDR3 covers 13 residues. Germline CDR1 reads SQVTM; CDR2 reads ANQGSEA. The CDR3 nucleotides read TGCAGCGTTGAGAGGGCAGGGTCGGAGACCCAGTACTTC. This encodes CSVERAGSETQYF.

The chain uses TRBV30 and TRBJ1-5, with D hard to call. This CDR3 region has 14 residues. Germline V gives CDR1 GTSNPN, CDR2 SVGIG (reference sequence). Trimming cost V 0 bases and J 2 bases, with 8 bases left between them. Here the CDR3 DNA reads TGTGCCTGGAGTGTATTCCAGGGCAATCAGCCCCAGCATTTT. It yields the protein CAWSVFQGNQPQHF.

This chain connects TRBV6-1 to TRBJ2-2; 7 bases agree with TRBD1. CDR3 size: 17 residues. Germline V CDR1 and CDR2: MNHNS, SASEGT. Trimming removed 3 bases from V and 0 bases from J; junction bases left unmatched: 7. The CDR3 here is CASSEKGAWANTGELFF. The CDR3 DNA reads as TGTGCCAGCAGTGAGAAGGGGGCATGGGCGAACACCGGGGAGCTGTTTTTT.

On this clone itself: The same CDR3 arises from other DNA sequences in this sample as well. V gene TRBV15 combines with J gene TRBJ2-5, with D perhaps TRBD1 or TRBD2 (5 bases each). The CDR3 has 12 amino acids. Germline lookup yields CDR1 LNHNV and CDR2 YYDKDF (reference sequence). V was clipped by 1 base and J by 5 bases, with 5 bases between them. In DNA form, the CDR3 reads TGTGCCACCAGCAGAGGGGGGGAGACCCAGTACTTC. This gives the protein CATSRGGETQYF.

This clone was seen once. V gene TRBV5-6 combines with J gene TRBJ2-3; D not resolved. V lost 0 bases and J 2 bases, leaving 10 bases between the germline ends. This CDR3 contains 15 residues. CDR1 SGHDT and CDR2 YYEEEE come from the germline V gene. CDR3 nucleotides: TGTGCCAGCAGCTTGGGTCTGGGATTCACAGATACGCAGTATTTT. This gives the protein CASSLGLGFTDTQYF.